This TCR beta chain emerged from a study of shared clonotypes between healthy human individuals. Across the whole study: Every donor yielded three CD4 naive, three CD4 memory, two CD8 naive and one CD8 memory plate.

Notes on this clone: The antigen is not known.

With 5 bases clipped from V and 10 bases from J, the junction kept 6 bases outside the gene matches. Germline V gene sequence: CDR1 SGHVS, CDR2 FNYEAQ. This CDR3 contains 14 residues. The repertoire was sequenced with immunoSEQ multiplex PCR; TCRdb's copy has only in-frame clones and lacks some. The profile shows some 2.3 million clones, approximately 93% of them singletons. Study findings and constraints: On the whole, naive subsets had larger estimated richness than memory subsets had. All-four-donor shared clonotypes had higher generation probabilities than non-shared clonotypes did.

J is TRBJ2-1 and V is TRBV7-6; TRBD2 aligns across 12 bases. Material for sequencing was naive CD4+ T cells from PBMCs. The sample's subset: CD45RA+ positively selected. This receptor was taken from a man between 18 and 29 years old in good health. Some clones in this sample may be carry-over from other donors' samples. CDR3 loop: CASSPLAGGSEQFF. The CDR3 DNA follows: TGTGCCAGCAGCCCCCTAGCGGGAGGGTCCGAGCAGTTCTTC.